This T cell receptor (beta chain) was captured in a study of identical twins. Each cDNA held unique molecular identifiers, and template switching gave it a universal primer site. TCRdb reprocessed the 5' RACE reads via MiXCR and lists one record per CDR3 protein. This sample has 1.5 million to 2 million distinct CDR3 sequences, with around 33% found just once. General observations from the study: Twin sharing of out-of-frame TCR alpha was underestimated by models in monozygotic pairs. The more abundant beta clonotypes in cord blood had fewer insertions, and memory repertoires did not show this.

On this clonotype: Its antigen is currently unknown.

Sequenced input: cord blood. The receptor was isolated from a newborn girl in good health.

CDR3 bases: TGTGCCAGCAGCCAAGTCCCGGGGCAAGCTTTCTTT. Encoded protein: CASSQVPGQAFF. V usage is TRBV3-1 and J usage is TRBJ1-1; D may be TRBD1 (5 bases). The CDR3 sequence is 12 residues long. Germline-derived CDR1 and CDR2 are LGHDT and YNNKEL (reference sequence). V was trimmed by 1 base and J by 9 bases, leaving 9 bases between them.